The TCR beta chain described here comes from a study of T cells in Graves' hyperthyroidism and ophthalmopathy. Findings and limits, study-wide: Most thyroid-expanded clonotypes above 0.001 were also found in blood. A median 6.5 months before onset, the model predicted ophthalmopathy.

Stability of Graves' hyperthyroidism was defined as absent ophthalmopathy progression within 18 months. Hyperthyroidism had been newly diagnosed in patients aged 18 to 65, and its duration was under 2 months. As for this clonotype: What it recognizes is unknown.

TCR beta CDR3 sequences were amplified from RNA transcripts. First-round RT-PCR of the TCR CDR3 relied on the HTBI primer set. In TCRdb, the multiplex PCR reads were re-called with MiXCR into one record per CDR3 protein. The sample consists of hundreds of thousands of distinct CDR3 sequences, around 39% of them appearing once. Trimming cost V 5 bases and J 6 bases, with 10 bases left between them. The CDR3 loop spans 13 amino acids. The chain couples TRBV12-3 or TRBV12-4 to TRBJ1-4, with D tentatively TRBD1 (5 bases). This clonotype was sampled from a man aged 18 to 29 with Graves' hyperthyroidism. Sequencing was carried out using blood. CDR3 amino acids: CASSPLRDEKLFF. CDR3 nucleotide sequence: TGTGCCAGCAGTCCCCTCAGGGATGAAAAACTGTTTTTT.